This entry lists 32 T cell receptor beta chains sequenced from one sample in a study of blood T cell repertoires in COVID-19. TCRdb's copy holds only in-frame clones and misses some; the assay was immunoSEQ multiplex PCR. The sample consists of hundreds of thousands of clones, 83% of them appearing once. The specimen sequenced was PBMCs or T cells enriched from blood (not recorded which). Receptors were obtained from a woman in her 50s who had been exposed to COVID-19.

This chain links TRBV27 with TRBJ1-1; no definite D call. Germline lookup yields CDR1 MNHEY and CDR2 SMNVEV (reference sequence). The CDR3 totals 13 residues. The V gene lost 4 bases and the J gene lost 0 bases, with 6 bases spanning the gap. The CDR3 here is CASSYGMNTEAFF. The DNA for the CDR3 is TGTGCCAGCAGTTACGGGATGAACACTGAAGCTTTCTTT.

In DNA form, the CDR3 reads TGCGCCAGCAGCCGAGTACAGAGTAACTATGGCTACACCTTC. Its protein product is CASSRVQSNYGYTF. The chain carries TRBV5-1 and TRBJ1-2; D gene uncertain. Germline CDR1 reads SGHRS; CDR2 reads YFSETQ. The CDR3 consists of 14 residues. V was clipped by 4 bases and J by 1 base, with 11 bases between them.

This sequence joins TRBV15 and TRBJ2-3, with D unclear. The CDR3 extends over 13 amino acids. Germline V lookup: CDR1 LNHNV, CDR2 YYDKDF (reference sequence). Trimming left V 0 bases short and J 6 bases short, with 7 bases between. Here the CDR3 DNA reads TGTGCCACCAGCAGAGACCCCGTGGATACGCAGTATTTT. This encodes CATSRDPVDTQYF.

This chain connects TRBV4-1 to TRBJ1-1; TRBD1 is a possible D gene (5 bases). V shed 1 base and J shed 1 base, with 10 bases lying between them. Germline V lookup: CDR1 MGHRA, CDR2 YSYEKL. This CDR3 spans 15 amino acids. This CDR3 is CASSQGGQGNTEAFF. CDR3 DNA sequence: TGCGCCAGCAGCCAAGGCGGTCAGGGGAACACTGAAGCTTTCTTT.

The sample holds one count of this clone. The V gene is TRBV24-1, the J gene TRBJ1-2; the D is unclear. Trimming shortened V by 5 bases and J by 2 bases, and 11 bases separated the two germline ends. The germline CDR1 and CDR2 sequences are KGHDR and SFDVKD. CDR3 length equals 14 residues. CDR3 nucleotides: TGTGCCACCAGTGGTGCAGGCGTCAACTATGGCTACACCTTC. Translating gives CATSGAGVNYGYTF.

CDR3 nucleotides: TGTGCCACCAGCTCCCCGGGACTAGCACCCGATGAGCAGTTCTTC. This gives the protein CATSSPGLAPDEQFF. The J gene is TRBJ2-1, the V gene TRBV24-1; 9 bases match TRBD2. J was trimmed by 8 bases and V by 7 bases; bases with no gene match: 11. The CDR3 sequence is 15 residues long. CDR1 and CDR2 from the germline V gene are KGHDR and SFDVKD.

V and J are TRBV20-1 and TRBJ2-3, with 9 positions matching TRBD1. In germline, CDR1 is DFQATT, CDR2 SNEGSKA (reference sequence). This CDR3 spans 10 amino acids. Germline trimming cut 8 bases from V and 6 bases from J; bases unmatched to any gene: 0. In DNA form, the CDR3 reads TGCAGTACAGGGGGCGATACGCAGTATTTT. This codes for CSTGGDTQYF.

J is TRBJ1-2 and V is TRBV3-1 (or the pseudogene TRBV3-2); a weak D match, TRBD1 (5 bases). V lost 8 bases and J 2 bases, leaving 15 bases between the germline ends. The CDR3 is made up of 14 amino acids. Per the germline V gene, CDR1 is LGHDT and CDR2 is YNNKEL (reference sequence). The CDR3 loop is CASRRGVGNYGYTF. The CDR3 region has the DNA TGTGCCAGCCGGCGGGGGGTAGGAAACTATGGCTACACCTTC.

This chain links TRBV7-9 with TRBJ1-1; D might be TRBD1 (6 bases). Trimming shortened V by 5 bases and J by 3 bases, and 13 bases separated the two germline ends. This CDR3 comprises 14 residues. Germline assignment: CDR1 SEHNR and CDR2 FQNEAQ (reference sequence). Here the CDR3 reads CASSLRGRDTEAFF. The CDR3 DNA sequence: TGTGCCAGCAGCCTCAGGGGACGGGACACTGAAGCTTTCTTT.

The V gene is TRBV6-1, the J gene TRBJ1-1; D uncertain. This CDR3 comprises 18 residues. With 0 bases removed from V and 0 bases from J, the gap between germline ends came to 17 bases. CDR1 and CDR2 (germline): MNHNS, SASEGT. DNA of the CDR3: TGTGCCAGCAGTGAAGCGCGGCCGGCCGGATACATGAACACTGAAGCTTTCTTT. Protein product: CASSEARPAGYMNTEAFF.

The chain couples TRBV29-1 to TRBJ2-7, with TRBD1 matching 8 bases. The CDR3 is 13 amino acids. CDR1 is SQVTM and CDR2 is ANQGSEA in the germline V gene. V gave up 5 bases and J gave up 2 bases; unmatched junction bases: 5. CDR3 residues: CSVTWDRPYEQYF. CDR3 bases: TGCAGCGTTACCTGGGACAGGCCCTACGAGCAGTACTTC.

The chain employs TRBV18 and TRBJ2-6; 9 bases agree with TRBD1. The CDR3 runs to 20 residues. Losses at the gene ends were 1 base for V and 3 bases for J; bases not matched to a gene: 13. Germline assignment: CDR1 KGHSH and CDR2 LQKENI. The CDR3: CASSPRESGTGSIGANVLTF. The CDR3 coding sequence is TGTGCCAGCTCACCACGGGAATCCGGGACAGGGTCCATTGGGGCCAACGTCCTGACTTTC.

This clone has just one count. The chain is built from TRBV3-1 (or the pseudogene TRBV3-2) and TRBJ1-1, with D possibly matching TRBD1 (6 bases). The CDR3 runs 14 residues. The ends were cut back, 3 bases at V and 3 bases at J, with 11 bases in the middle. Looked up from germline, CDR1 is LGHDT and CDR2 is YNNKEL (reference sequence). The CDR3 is CASSHLTGHTEAFF. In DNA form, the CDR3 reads TGTGCCAGCAGCCATCTAACAGGGCACACTGAAGCTTTCTTT.

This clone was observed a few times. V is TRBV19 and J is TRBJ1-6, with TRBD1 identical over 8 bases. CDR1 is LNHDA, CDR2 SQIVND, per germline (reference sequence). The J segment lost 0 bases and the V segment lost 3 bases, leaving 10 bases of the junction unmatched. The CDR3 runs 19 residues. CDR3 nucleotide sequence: TGTGCCAGTAGTATGAGGATCGGGGACAGGAGCTCCTATAATTCACCCCTCCACTTT. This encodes CASSMRIGDRSSYNSPLHF.

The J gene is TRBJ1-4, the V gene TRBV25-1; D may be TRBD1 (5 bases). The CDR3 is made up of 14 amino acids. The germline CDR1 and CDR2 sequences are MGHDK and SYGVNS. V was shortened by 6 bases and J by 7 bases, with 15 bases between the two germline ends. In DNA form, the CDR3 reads TGTGCCAGCAGGGGGGGAGCGTATACTGAAAAACTGTTTTTT. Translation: CASRGGAYTEKLFF.

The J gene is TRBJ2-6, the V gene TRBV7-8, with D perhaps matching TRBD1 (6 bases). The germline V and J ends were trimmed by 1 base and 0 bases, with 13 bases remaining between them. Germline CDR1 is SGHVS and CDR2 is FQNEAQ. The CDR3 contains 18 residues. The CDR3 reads CASSLGLTGPSGANVLTF. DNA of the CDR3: TGTGCCAGCAGCTTAGGATTGACAGGCCCCTCTGGGGCCAACGTCCTGACTTTC.

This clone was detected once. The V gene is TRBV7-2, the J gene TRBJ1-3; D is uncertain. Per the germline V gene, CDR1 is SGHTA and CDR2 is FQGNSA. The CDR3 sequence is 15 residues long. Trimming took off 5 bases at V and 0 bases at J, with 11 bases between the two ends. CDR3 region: CASSIYSSSGNTIYF. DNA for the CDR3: TGTGCCAGCAGCATATACAGCAGCTCTGGAAACACCATATATTTT. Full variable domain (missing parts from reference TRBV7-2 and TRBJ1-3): GAGVSQSPSNKVTEKGKDVELRCDPISGHTALYWYRQSLGQGLEFLIYFQGNSAPDKSGLPSDRFSAERTGGSVSTLTIQRTQQEDSAVYLCASSIYSSSGNTIYFGEGSWLTVV.

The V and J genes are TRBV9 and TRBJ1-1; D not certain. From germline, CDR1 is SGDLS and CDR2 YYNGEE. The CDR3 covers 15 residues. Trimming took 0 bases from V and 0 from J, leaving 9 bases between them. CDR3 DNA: TGTGCCAGCAGCGTAGGCTATTCCATGAACACTGAAGCTTTCTTT. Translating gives CASSVGYSMNTEAFF.

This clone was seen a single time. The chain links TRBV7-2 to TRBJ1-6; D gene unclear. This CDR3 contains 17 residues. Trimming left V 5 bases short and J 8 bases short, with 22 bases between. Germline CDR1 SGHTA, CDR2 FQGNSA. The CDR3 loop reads CASSPRLGGLIDSPLHF. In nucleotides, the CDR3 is TGTGCCAGCAGCCCTAGGCTAGGAGGGCTGATCGATTCACCCCTCCACTTT.

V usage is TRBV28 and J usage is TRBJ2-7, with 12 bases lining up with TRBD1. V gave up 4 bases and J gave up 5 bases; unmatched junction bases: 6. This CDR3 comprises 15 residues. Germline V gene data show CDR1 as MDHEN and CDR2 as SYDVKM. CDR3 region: CASSSRDRGRHEQYF. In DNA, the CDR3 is TGTGCCAGCAGTTCCCGGGACAGGGGGCGCCACGAGCAGTACTTC.

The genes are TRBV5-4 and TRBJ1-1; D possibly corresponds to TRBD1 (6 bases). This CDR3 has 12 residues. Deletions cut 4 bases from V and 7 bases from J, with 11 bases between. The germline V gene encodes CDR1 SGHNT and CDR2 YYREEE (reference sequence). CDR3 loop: CASSQVQGEAFF. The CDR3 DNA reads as TGTGCCAGCAGCCAGGTACAGGGTGAAGCTTTCTTT.

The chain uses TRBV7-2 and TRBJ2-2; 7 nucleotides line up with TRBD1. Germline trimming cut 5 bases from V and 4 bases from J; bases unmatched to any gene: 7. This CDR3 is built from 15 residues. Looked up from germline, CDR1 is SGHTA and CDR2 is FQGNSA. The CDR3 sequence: CASSLEQGVTGELFF. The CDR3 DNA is TGTGCCAGCAGCCTAGAGCAGGGGGTCACCGGGGAGCTGTTTTTT.

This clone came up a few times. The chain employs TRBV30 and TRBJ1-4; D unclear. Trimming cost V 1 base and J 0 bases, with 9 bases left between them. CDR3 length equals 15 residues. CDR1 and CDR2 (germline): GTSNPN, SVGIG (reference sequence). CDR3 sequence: CAWSGRDATNEKLFF. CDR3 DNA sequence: TGTGCCTGGAGTGGACGGGATGCAACTAATGAAAAACTGTTTTTT.

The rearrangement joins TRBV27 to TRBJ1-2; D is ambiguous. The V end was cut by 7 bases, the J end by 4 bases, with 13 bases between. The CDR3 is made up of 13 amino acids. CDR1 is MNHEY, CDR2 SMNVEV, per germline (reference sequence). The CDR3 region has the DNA TGTGCCAGCAAGATTGCCGAGGGCTATGGCTACACCTTC. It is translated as CASKIAEGYGYTF.

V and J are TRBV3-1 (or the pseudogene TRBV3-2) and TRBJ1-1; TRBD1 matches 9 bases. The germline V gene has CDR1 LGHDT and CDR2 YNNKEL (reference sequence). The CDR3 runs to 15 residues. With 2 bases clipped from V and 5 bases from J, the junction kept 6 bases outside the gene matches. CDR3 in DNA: TGTGCCAGCAGCCAAACAGGGGGCTATTGGACTGAAGCTTTCTTT. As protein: CASSQTGGYWTEAFF.

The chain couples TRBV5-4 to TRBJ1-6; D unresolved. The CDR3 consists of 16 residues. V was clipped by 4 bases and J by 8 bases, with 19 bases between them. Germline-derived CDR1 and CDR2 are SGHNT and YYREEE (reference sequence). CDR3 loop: CASSPEASPRDSPLHF. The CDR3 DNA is TGTGCCAGCAGCCCGGAGGCCAGCCCTCGCGATTCACCCCTCCACTTT. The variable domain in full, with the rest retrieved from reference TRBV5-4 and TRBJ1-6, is ETGVTQSPTHLIKTRGQQVTLRCSSQSGHNTVSWYQQALGQGPQFIFQYYREEENGRGNFPPRFSGLQFPNYSSELNVNALELDDSALYLCASSPEASPRDSPLHFGNGTRLTVT.

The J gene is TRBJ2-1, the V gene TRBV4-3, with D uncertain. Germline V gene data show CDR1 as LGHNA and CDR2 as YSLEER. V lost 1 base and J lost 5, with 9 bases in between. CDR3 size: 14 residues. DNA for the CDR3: TGCGCCAGCAGCCAAGGTACAGATAACAATGAGCAGTTCTTC. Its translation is CASSQGTDNNEQFF.

CDR3 residues: CASSLSGGYEQYF. As DNA, the CDR3 is TGTGCCAGCAGCTTATCAGGGGGCTACGAGCAGTACTTC. V and J are TRBV7-3 and TRBJ2-7; 7 positions agree with TRBD1. The CDR3 is made up of 13 amino acids. Trimming at V came to 2 bases and at J to 3 bases, leaving 1 base not matched to a gene. Germline V CDR1 and CDR2: SGHTA, FQGTGA.

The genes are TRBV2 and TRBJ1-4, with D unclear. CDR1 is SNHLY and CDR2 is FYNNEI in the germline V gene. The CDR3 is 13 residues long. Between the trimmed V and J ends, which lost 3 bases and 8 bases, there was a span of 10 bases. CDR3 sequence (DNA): TGTGCCAGCAGTGACAGGCGACGGGAAAAACTGTTTTTT. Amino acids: CASSDRRREKLFF.

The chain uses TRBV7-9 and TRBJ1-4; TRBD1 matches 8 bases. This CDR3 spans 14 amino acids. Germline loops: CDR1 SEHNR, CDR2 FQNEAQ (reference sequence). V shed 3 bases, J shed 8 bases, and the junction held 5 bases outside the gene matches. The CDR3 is CASSFRGLREKLFF. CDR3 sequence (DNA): TGTGCCAGCAGCTTCAGGGGGCTACGGGAAAAACTGTTTTTT.

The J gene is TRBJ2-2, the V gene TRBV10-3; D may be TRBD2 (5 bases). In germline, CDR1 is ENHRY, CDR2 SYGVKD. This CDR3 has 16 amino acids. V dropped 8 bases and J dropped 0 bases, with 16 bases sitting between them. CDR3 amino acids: CAIRSGILSNTGELFF. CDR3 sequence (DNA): TGTGCCATCCGCAGCGGAATCCTCTCGAACACCGGGGAGCTGTTTTTT.

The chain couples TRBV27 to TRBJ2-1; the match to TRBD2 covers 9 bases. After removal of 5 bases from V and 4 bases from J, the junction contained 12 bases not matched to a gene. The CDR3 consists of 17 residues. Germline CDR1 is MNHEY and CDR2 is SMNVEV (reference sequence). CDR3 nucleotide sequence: TGTGCCAGCAGTCCCCATCCGGGGCGGGGGGGTTACAATGAGCAGTTCTTC. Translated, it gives CASSPHPGRGGYNEQFF.